The 9 T cell receptor beta chains below were found in one sample sequenced in a study of T-cell memory formation after mild COVID-19. TCRdb reprocessed the 5' RACE reads with MiXCR, giving one entry per CDR3 protein. The table has 250,000 or so distinct CDR3 sequences, roughly 18% seen once. Specimen: PBMCs or a T cell subset sorted from them (not recorded which). The receptors shown here come from a man aged 18-30 years who had mild COVID-19 (a few samples of this study predate the infection). Cell type and time point are not known.

In DNA, the CDR3 is TGTGCCAGCAGCCCCCCGGGCTTCTACGCGAACACCGGGGAGCTGTTTTTT. It specifies CASSPPGFYANTGELFF. The chain carries TRBV7-9 and TRBJ2-2; D remains unclear. Trimming took 5 bases from V and 0 from J, leaving 16 bases between them. The CDR3 contains 17 residues. Germline V gene data show CDR1 as SEHNR and CDR2 as FQNEAQ (reference sequence). The whole variable domain, filled in from reference TRBV7-9 and TRBJ2-2, reads DTGVSQNPRHKITKRGQNVTFRCDPISEHNRLYWYRQTLGQGPEFLTYFQNEAQLEKSRLLSDRFSAERPKGSFSTLEIQRTEQGDSAMYLCASSPPGFYANTGELFFGEGSRLTVL.

The chain uses TRBV18 and TRBJ1-3; weak D call: TRBD1 (5 bases). Trimming removed 0 bases at V and 5 bases at J, with 11 bases between. CDR1 and CDR2 from the germline V gene are KGHSH and LQKENI. The CDR3 spans 15 residues. The CDR3 loop reads CASSPPGGKRNTIYF. Written as DNA, the CDR3 is TGTGCCAGCTCACCACCGGGGGGGAAGAGAAACACCATATATTTT.

This clonotype has just a few counts. The rearrangement joins TRBV7-3 to TRBJ1-6; the D gene is possibly TRBD1 (6 bases). V was shortened by 8 bases and J by 9 bases, with 14 bases between the two germline ends. Per the germline V gene, CDR1 is SGHTA and CDR2 is FQGTGA. The CDR3 is 13 residues long. CDR3 nucleotide sequence: TGTGCCAGCCCCGACAGGAGATGTTCACCCCTCCACTTT. Translating it yields CASPDRRCSPLHF.

The V gene is TRBV12-3 or TRBV12-4, the J gene TRBJ2-2, with D tentatively TRBD1 (5 bases). V lost 4 bases, J lost 3 bases, and 9 bases lay in between. The CDR3 covers 14 residues. CDR3 bases: TGTGCCAGCAGTTCTAGACAGCACACCGGGGAGCTGTTTTTT. Translating it yields CASSSRQHTGELFF.

This clonotype was observed many times. J is TRBJ2-1 and V is TRBV7-2; 10 bases are a match to TRBD2. This CDR3 has 15 residues. V gave up 6 bases and J gave up 4 bases; unmatched junction bases: 6. The germline gives CDR1 SGHTA, CDR2 FQGNSA. In DNA, the CDR3 is TGTGCCAGCAGACCAGCGGGGGGGTTGTACAATGAGCAGTTCTTC. It translates to CASRPAGGLYNEQFF.

The CDR3 protein is CASSHLAGGSGNEQFF. The CDR3, as DNA: TGTGCCAGCAGTCATCTAGCGGGGGGCTCGGGCAATGAGCAGTTCTTC. V is TRBV6-5 and J is TRBJ2-1; 11 bases align to TRBD2. Germline-derived CDR1 and CDR2 are MNHEY and SVGAGI. The CDR3 runs 16 residues. V was clipped by 5 bases and J by 6 bases; unmatched bases: 9.

This clonotype appeared a few times. The V gene is TRBV4-1, the J gene TRBJ1-4; perhaps TRBD1 as D (6 bases). Per germline, CDR1 MGHRA and CDR2 YSYEKL. The CDR3 runs 14 residues. V lost 5 bases, J lost 8 bases, and 15 bases lay in between. The CDR3 region has the DNA TGCGCCAGCAGCTATGAAGGACAGCTGGAAAAACTGTTTTTT. Translating it yields CASSYEGQLEKLFF.

The chain carries TRBV6-5 and TRBJ1-5; D gene ambiguous. The CDR3 runs 15 residues. Trimming took 2 bases from V and 0 from J, leaving 8 bases between them. The germline CDR1 and CDR2 sequences are MNHEY and SVGAGI. CDR3 residues: CASSYKRNSNQPQHF. For the CDR3, the DNA is TGTGCCAGCAGTTACAAACGGAATAGCAATCAGCCCCAGCATTTT.

The chain employs TRBV7-9 and TRBJ1-3; D ambiguous. The V gene lost 2 bases and the J gene lost 0 bases, with 14 bases spanning the gap. Per the germline V gene, CDR1 is SEHNR and CDR2 is FQNEAQ (reference sequence). There are 17 residues in the CDR3. The CDR3 nucleotides are TGTGCCAGCAGCTTACATTTGGGCCTAAGCTCTGGAAACACCATATATTTT. It translates to CASSLHLGLSSGNTIYF.